The 15 T cell receptor beta chains below were found in one sample sequenced in a study of control samples from healthy donors and cancer patients. Generated by immunoSEQ multiplex PCR, the TCRdb table keeps only in-frame clones and is missing some. This sample yields 150,000 to 200,000 clones, of which about 86% are seen a single time; 4.5% to 6% belongs to the top ten. The sequenced material came from blood. The source of these receptors is a woman between 25 and 40 years old in good health.

The sample holds a few counts of this clone. This sequence joins TRBV25-1 and TRBJ2-6; D is undetermined. CDR1 and CDR2 from the germline V gene are MGHDK and SYGVNS. V gave up 4 bases and J gave up 3 bases, with 1 base separating them. This CDR3 contains 12 residues. The CDR3: CASSVGANVLTF. The CDR3 DNA sequence: TGTGCCAGCAGTGTTGGGGCCAACGTCCTGACTTTC.

The chain combines TRBV4-1 with TRBJ1-5; possibly TRBD1 for D (5 bases). V gave up 1 base and J gave up 4 bases, with 11 bases separating them. CDR1 and CDR2 (germline): MGHRA, YSYEKL. This CDR3 has 15 residues. DNA of the CDR3: TGCGCCAGCAGCCAAGGGGGGGGAGAGAATCAGCCCCAGCATTTT. Its translation: CASSQGGGENQPQHF.

This chain links TRBV24-1 with TRBJ2-1; D not certain. Germline V CDR1 and CDR2: KGHDR, SFDVKD. V lost 0 bases and J 10 bases, leaving 15 bases between the germline ends. There are 15 residues in the CDR3. The CDR3 nucleotides read TGTGCCACCAGTGATTTGGGCAATCAGGATCGGGAGCAGTTCTTC. Translated: CATSDLGNQDREQFF.

Concerning this clone: One end of the junction varies from germline; a read error may be responsible. The rearrangement joins TRBV28 to TRBJ1-5; TRBD1 aligns across 7 bases. This CDR3 has 12 amino acids. CDR1 is MDHEN and CDR2 is SYDVKM in the germline V gene. The CDR3 coding sequence is TGTGCCAGCAGTGACAGGGTTCAGGCCCAGCATTTT. Amino acid sequence: CASSDRVQAQHF. Full variable domain (rest looked up from reference TRBV28 and TRBJ1-5): DVKVTQSSRYLVKRTGEKVFLECVQDMDHENMFWYRQDPGLGLRLIYFSYDVKMKEKGDIPEGYSVSREKKERFSLILESASTNQTSMYLCASSDRVQAQHFGDGTRLSIL.

V and J are TRBV6-5 and TRBJ1-1; no reliable D call. The CDR3 spans 14 residues. V was trimmed by 11 bases and J by 4 bases, leaving 20 bases between them. From germline, CDR1 is MNHEY and CDR2 SVGAGI. The CDR3 reads CALGSVGLGTEAFF. CDR3 DNA: TGTGCCCTCGGGAGCGTCGGATTGGGCACTGAAGCTTTCTTT.

This chain joins TRBV6-6 and TRBJ2-7; no clear D gene. This CDR3 contains 12 residues. Deletions cut 5 bases from V and 0 bases from J, with 5 bases between. Germline V gives CDR1 MNHNY, CDR2 SVGAGI (reference sequence). CDR3 sequence: CASSPTSYEQYF. CDR3 bases: TGTGCCAGCAGTCCGACCTCCTACGAGCAGTACTTC.

The V and J genes are TRBV7-9 and TRBJ1-4; no firm D call. The CDR3 spans 14 residues. V was trimmed by 5 bases and J by 2 bases, leaving 9 bases between them. CDR1 is SEHNR and CDR2 is FQNEAQ in the germline V gene (reference sequence). CDR3 sequence reads: CASSHGDTNEKLFF. The CDR3 DNA follows: TGTGCCAGCAGCCATGGAGACACTAATGAAAAACTGTTTTTT.

The chain carries TRBV19 and TRBJ1-3; D is undetermined. CDR3 size: 13 residues. Trimming took off 11 bases at V and 0 bases at J, with 11 bases between the two ends. Germline CDR1 is LNHDA and CDR2 is SQIVND (reference sequence). Here the CDR3 DNA reads TGTGCCTCAAAGAGGGACTCTGGAAACACCATATATTTT. Amino acids: CASKRDSGNTIYF.

V and J are TRBV7-2 and TRBJ2-5; D call uncertain. This CDR3 contains 12 residues. The V end was cut by 7 bases, the J end by 5 bases, with 11 bases between. Germline assignment: CDR1 SGHTA and CDR2 FQGNSA. CDR3 residues: CASNYPGETQYF. The CDR3 bases are TGTGCCAGCAACTATCCCGGCGAGACCCAGTACTTC.

The chain links TRBV25-1 to TRBJ2-7, with TRBD2 as a possible D gene (6 bases). The germline V gene encodes CDR1 MGHDK and CDR2 SYGVNS. V lost 4 bases, J lost 0 bases, and 13 bases lay in between. The CDR3 runs 15 residues. The CDR3 sequence is CASSGSGSLSYEQYF. In DNA form, the CDR3 reads TGTGCCAGCAGTGGCAGCGGGTCCCTCTCCTACGAGCAGTACTTC.

This chain links TRBV7-2 with TRBJ2-1; 10 bases are a match to TRBD2. The trim removed 2 bases at V and 2 bases at J, leaving 9 bases unmatched. The germline gives CDR1 SGHTA, CDR2 FQGNSA. CDR3 length: 18 residues. CDR3 bases: TGTGCCAGCAGCTTACCACCTGGAACTAGCGGGGCCTACAATGAGCAGTTCTTC. It is translated as CASSLPPGTSGAYNEQFF.

The gene calls are TRBV11-2 and TRBJ2-5; 8 bases agree with TRBD2. The germline CDR1 and CDR2 sequences are SGHAT and FQNNGV. The trim removed 1 base at V and 5 bases at J, leaving 9 bases unmatched. This CDR3 contains 16 residues. The CDR3 spells CASSLVGAGGGETQYF. The CDR3 coding sequence is TGTGCCAGCAGCTTAGTTGGGGCGGGAGGAGGGGAGACCCAGTACTTC.

The chain couples TRBV9 to TRBJ2-3; D is unclear. V lost 3 bases and J 6 bases, leaving 17 bases between the germline ends. Germline-derived CDR1 and CDR2 are SGDLS and YYNGEE. CDR3 size: 15 residues. CDR3 bases: TGTGCCAGCAGCGCGACTCCTTCCCCCGAGGATACGCAGTATTTT. Translated: CASSATPSPEDTQYF.

This chain joins TRBV5-1 and TRBJ2-3; 13 bases match TRBD2. There are 18 residues in the CDR3. The J segment lost 5 bases and the V segment lost 5 bases, leaving 14 bases of the junction unmatched. Germline values: CDR1 SGHRS, CDR2 YFSETQ. CDR3 nucleotide sequence: TGCGCCAGCAGTTCAACTAGCGGGGGGGACCCACGGGAAGATACGCAGTATTTT. Translating gives CASSSTSGGDPREDTQYF. Drawing the rest from reference TRBV5-1 and TRBJ2-3, the complete variable domain is KAGVTQTPRYLIKTRGQQVTLSCSPISGHRSVSWYQQTPGQGLQFLFEYFSETQRNKGNFPGRFSGRQFSNSRSEMNVSTLELGDSALYLCASSSTSGGDPREDTQYFGPGTRLTVL.

The chain employs TRBV13 and TRBJ2-6; D is perhaps TRBD1 (6 bases). This CDR3 is built from 16 residues. CDR1 and CDR2 (germline): PRHDT, FYEKMQ (reference sequence). Trimming took 11 bases from V and 0 from J, leaving 17 bases between them. The CDR3 sequence: CAGSRDIGSGANVLTF. As DNA, the CDR3 is TGTGCCGGCTCCCGGGACATCGGCTCTGGGGCCAACGTCCTGACTTTC. Full variable domain (outside the CDR3, taken from reference TRBV13 and TRBJ2-6): AAGVIQSPRHLIKEKRETATLKCYPIPRHDTVYWYQQGPGQDPQFLISFYEKMQSDKGSIPDRFSAQQFSDYHSELNMSSLELGDSALYFCAGSRDIGSGANVLTFGAGSRLTVL.